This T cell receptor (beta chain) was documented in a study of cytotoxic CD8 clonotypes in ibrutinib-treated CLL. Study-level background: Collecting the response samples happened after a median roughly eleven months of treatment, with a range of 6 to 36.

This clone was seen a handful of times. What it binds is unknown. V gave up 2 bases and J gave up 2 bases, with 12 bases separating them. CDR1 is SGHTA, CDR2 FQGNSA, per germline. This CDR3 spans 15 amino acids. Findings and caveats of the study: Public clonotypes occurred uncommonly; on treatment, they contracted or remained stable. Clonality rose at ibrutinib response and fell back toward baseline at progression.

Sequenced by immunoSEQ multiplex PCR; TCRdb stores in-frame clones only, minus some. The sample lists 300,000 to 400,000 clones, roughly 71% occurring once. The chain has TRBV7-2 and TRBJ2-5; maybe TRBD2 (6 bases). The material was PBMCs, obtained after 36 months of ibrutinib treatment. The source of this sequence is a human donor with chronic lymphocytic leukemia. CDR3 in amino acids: CASSLSSGAQETQYF. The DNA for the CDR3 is TGTGCCAGCAGCTTAAGCTCGGGAGCTCAAGAGACCCAGTACTTC.